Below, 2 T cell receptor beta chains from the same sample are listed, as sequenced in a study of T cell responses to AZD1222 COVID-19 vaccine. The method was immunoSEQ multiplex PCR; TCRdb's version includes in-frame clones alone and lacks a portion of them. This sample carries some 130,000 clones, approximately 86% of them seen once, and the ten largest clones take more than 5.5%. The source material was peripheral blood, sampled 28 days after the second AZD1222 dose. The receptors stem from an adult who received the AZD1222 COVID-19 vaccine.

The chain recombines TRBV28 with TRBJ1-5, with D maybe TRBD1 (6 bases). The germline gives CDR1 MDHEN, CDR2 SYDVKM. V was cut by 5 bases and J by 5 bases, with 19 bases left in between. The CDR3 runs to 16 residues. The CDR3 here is CASSKFSGGAYQPQHF. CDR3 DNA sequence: TGTGCCAGCAGTAAATTCAGCGGGGGGGCCTATCAGCCCCAGCATTTT.

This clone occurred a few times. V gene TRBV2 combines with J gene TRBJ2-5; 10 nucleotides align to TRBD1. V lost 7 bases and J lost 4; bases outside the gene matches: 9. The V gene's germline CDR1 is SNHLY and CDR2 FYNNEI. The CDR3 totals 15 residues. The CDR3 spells CASNGQGGLGETQYF. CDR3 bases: TGTGCCAGCAATGGACAGGGGGGATTGGGAGAGACCCAGTACTTC.